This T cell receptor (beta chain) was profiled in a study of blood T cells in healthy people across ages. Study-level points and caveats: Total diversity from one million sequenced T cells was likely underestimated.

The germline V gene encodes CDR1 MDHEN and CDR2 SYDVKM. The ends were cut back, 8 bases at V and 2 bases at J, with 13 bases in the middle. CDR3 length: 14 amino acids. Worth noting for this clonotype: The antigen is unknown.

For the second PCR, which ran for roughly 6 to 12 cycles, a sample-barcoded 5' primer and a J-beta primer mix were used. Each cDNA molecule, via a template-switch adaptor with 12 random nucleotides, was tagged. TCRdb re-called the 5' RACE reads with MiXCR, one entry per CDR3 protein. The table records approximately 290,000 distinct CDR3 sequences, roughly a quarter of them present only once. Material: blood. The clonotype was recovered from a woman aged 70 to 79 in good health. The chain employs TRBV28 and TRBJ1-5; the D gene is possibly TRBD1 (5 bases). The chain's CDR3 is CASWGNLGNQPQHF. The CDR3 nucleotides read TGTGCCAGCTGGGGGAATTTGGGCAATCAGCCCCAGCATTTT.